This T cell receptor (beta chain) was observed in a study of T cell responses to AZD1222 COVID-19 vaccine. Study observations and caveats: Donors were largely white British and mainly female; clonal diversity was possibly underestimated.

The ends were cut back, 6 bases at V and 8 bases at J, with 8 bases in the middle. CDR3 length: 11 amino acids. The germline gives CDR1 KGHSH, CDR2 LQKENI. The assay was immunoSEQ multiplex PCR, and TCRdb's table has in-frame clones only and misses some. The table has around 31,000 clones, approximately 91% seen once. Comment on this clone: Antigen: not known.

The V and J genes are TRBV18 and TRBJ2-1; D is uncertain. The receptor was isolated from an adult in good health. The sample here was peripheral blood, taken on day 0 of AZD1222 vaccination. In DNA form, the CDR3 reads TGTGCCAGCTCCCCTGAGCATGAGCAGTTCTTC. Amino acids: CASSPEHEQFF.